This paragraph reports one T cell receptor beta chain. Which antigen it targets is not known. No base quality information exists; no much larger clone differs at one position. Viable CD3+CD4+ or CD3+CD8+ cells that were CCR7+CD45RA+CD45RO-CD95-CD27+CD28+ were classified as naive T cells. On the day of marrow donation, related bone marrow donors gave peripheral blood samples. Peripheral blood and bone marrow mononuclear cells were isolated by Ficoll-Hypaque density centrifugation and were cryopreserved. FACS on a FACSAria II was used to sort CD4+ and CD8+ T cells, including the naive and memory subsets. The CDR1 and CDR2 encoded by the germline V gene are SGHNT and YENEEA. From the cysteine up to the phenylalanine, the CDR3 has a length of 13 residues. The entry retains the CDR3 DNA only, 39 bases that are in frame from base 1. The junction carries 17 bases between V and J, which are trimmed by 5 bases and 13 bases respectively.

The sample originates from a study of T cells after posttransplantation cyclophosphamide (dated by TCRdb to the mid-2010s). About the investigation overall: The study tracked T cell repertoire reconstitution by TRB sequencing after myeloablative bone marrow transplantation using posttransplantation cyclophosphamide as GVHD prophylaxis. Antigen receptor sequencing covered samples from a few dozen PTCy-treated patients and over 15 of their related bone marrow donors. Blood from every one of the roughly 33 PTCy patients who had 1-year posttransplant specimens underwent TRB sequencing. In 3 patients, TRB sequencing was also performed on up to 3 more blood samples taken 2 to 5.2 years after transplant, and in 4 patients, pretransplant blood was also TRB-sequenced. TRA and TRB clonality were tightly correlated in several samples, so subsequent TCR analyses focused on TRB only. Public TRB sequences were searched against a database of over 3,600 sequences associated with responses to pathogens, tumor antigens, self-antigens and alloantigens. Overall results and qualifications from the work: At 1-2 months, donor-recipient similarity was low but rose over the first year, and the later blood repertoires were often dominated by donor CD8+ memory clones. Across the roughly 40 patients, TRB clonality was highly associated with recipient CMV seropositivity and CMV reactivation, and diversity with PTCy was similar to that in the CNI/methotrexate controls. The TRB repertoires of T cells infiltrating skin or GI tract showed only limited overlap with the TRB repertoires of T cells in blood.

TRB sequencing used genomic DNA with the immunoSEQ assay at survey resolution or the hsTCRB kit. The original methods were these. The immunoSEQ software was used for initial read processing, and the LymphoSeq R package was used for repertoire analyses. Clonality was calculated as 1 minus normalized Shannon entropy, and the Gini coefficient was also calculated for each TRB dataset. Phenotypes of unsorted samples were inferred by mapping TRB sequences from sorted subsets of the recipient or donor onto unsorted samples of the same recipient. This is the immuneACCESS table as TCRdb keeps it, with only in-frame sequences that have V and J called. A part of the clones is gone; compared with another copy, unresolved V genes explain less than half, and the rest is unexplained. The V and J calls and the clone size are those of that table, but D and trimming were determined from the DNA. Within this sample are 20,000 to 25,000 clones, with approximately 97% of them counted one time only. Of the sample, roughly 0.13% is held by the ten largest clones.

Specimen: naive CD4+ T cells sorted from PBMCs. This clonotype was sampled from a man in his fifties in good health, CMV-negative, and a related stem cell transplant donor. The sequence is built from TRBV11-3 and TRBJ1-4, with TRBD1 perhaps the D gene, on 5 matching bases. The DNA reads as follows: TGTGCCAGCAGCGCCGTCGCCGGGGGGAGACTGTTTTTT. Its product reads: CASSAVAGGRLFF.